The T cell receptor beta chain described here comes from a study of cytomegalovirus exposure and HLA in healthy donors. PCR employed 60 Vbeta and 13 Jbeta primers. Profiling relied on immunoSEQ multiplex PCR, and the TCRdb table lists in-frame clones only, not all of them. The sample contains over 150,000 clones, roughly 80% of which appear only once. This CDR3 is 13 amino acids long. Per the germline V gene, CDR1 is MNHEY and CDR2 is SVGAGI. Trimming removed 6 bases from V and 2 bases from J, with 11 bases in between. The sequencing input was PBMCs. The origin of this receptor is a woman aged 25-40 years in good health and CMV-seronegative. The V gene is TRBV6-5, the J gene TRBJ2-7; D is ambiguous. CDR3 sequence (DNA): TGTGCCAGCAGGGCGGCTGAGCCCTACGAGCAGTACTTC. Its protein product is CASRAAEPYEQYF.